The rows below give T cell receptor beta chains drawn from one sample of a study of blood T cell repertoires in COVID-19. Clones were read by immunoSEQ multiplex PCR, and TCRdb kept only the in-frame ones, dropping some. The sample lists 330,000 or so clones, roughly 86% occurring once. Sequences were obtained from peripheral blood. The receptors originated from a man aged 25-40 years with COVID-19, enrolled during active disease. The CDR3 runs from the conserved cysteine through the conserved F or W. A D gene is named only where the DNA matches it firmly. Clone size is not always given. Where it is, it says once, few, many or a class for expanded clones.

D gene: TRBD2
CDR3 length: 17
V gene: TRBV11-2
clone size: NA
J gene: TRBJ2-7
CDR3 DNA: TGTGCCAGCAGCCCTCCGGGACTAGCTGTGAGCTCCTACGAGCAGTACTTC
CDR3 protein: CASSPPGLAVSSYEQYF

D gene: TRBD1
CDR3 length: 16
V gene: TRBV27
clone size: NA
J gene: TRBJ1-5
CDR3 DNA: TGTGCCAGCAGTGCCACGACAGGGGGGCGCAATCAGCCCCAGCATTTT
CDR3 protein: CASSATTGGRNQPQHF

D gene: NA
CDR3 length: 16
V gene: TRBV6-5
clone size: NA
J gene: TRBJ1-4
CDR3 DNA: TGTGCCAGCAGTTACAGGGGCCTTGCAACTAATGAAAAACTGTTTTTT
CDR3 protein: CASSYRGLATNEKLFF

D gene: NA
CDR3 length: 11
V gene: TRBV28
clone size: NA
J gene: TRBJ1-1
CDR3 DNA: TGTGCCAGCAGGGCAGGGCCTGAAGCTTTCTTT
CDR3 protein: CASRAGPEAFF

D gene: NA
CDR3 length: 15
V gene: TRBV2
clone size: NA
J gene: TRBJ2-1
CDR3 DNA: TGTGCCAGCAGTCAGGACTCGAGCTCCTACAATGAGCAGTTCTTC
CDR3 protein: CASSQDSSSYNEQFF

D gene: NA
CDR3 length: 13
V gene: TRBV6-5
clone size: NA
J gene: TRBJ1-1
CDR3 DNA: TGTGCCAGTCGAGGCTCTATGAACACTGAAGCTTTCTTT
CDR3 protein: CASRGSMNTEAFF

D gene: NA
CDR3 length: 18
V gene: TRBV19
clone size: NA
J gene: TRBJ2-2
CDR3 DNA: TGTGCCAGTAGTATAGATCCCCCGGGACACCTGAACACCGGGGAGCTGTTTTTT
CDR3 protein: CASSIDPPGHLNTGELFF

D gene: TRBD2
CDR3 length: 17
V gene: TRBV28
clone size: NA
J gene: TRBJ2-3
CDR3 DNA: TGTGCCAGCACTCCTGGAGGGCTAGCGGTTAGCACAGATACGCAGTATTTT
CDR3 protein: CASTPGGLAVSTDTQYF

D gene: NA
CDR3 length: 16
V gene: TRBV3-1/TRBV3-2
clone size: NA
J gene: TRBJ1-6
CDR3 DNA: TGTGCCAGCAGCGAATTTGGACCGACTAGTGGTTCACCCCTCCACTTT
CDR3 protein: CASSEFGPTSGSPLHF

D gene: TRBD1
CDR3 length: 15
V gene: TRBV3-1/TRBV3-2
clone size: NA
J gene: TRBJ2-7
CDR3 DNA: TGTGCCAGCAGCCAAGGACAGGGGCTTCCCTACGAGCAGTACTTC
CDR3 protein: CASSQGQGLPYEQYF

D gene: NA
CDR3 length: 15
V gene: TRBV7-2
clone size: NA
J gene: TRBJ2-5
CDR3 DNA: TGTGCCAGCAGCTTAGCGTCAGGGCTAGCGGAGACCCAGTACTTC
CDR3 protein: CASSLASGLAETQYF

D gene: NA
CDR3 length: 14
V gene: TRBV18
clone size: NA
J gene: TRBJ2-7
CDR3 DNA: TGTGCCAGCTCACCACCGCTAGCCGGGGTCGAGCAGTACTTC
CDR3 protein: CASSPPLAGVEQYF

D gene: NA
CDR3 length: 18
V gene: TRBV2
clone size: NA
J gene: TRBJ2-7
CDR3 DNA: TGTGCCAGCAGTGAAAAAACTCTTGGCGACCCTGCCGGGTTGGAGCAGTACTTC
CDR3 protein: CASSEKTLGDPAGLEQYF

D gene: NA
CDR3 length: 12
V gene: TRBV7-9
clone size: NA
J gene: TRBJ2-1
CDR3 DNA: TGTGCCAGCAGCGCGTGGACTAAAGGGAAATTCTTC
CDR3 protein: CASSAWTKGKFF

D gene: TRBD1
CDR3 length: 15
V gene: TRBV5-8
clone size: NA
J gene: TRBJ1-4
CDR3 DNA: TGTGCCAGCAGCCGGGGACAGGGGGAGGCTGAAAAACTGTTTTTT
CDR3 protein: CASSRGQGEAEKLFF

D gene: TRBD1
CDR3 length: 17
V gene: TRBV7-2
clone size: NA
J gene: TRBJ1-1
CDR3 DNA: TGTGCCAGCAGCTTACCCAATCGACAGGGGTGGGCCACTGAAGCTTTCTTT
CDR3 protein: CASSLPNRQGWATEAFF

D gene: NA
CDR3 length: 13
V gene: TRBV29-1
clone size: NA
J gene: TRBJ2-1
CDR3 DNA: TGCAGCGTTGACAGGAGGCCCTACAATGAGCAGTTCTTC
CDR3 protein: CSVDRRPYNEQFF

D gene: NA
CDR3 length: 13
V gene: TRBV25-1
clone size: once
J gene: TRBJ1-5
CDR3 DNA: TGTGCCAGCAGTGAATACAGGGGACAGCCCCAGCATTTT
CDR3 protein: CASSEYRGQPQHF

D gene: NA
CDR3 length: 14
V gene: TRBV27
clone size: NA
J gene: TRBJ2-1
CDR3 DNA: TGTGCCAGCAGTTTCCCCCATGGGCGTAATGAGCAGTTCTTC
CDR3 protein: CASSFPHGRNEQFF

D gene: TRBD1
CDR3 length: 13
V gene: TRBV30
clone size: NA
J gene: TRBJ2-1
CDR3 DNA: TGTGCCTGGTTGCTCACAGGGGGCGGGAAGCAGTTCTTC
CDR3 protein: CAWLLTGGGKQFF

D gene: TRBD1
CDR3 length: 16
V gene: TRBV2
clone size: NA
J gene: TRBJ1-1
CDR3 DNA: TGTGCCAGCAGTGAAAAGGGGACAGCGGTAGACTGGAGGGCTTTCTTT
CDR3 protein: CASSEKGTAVDWRAFF

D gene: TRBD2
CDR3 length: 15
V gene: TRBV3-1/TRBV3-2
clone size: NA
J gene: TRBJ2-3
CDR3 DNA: TGTGCCAGCAGCCAAGATCGGGGGGGCACAGATACGCAGTATTTT
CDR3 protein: CASSQDRGGTDTQYF

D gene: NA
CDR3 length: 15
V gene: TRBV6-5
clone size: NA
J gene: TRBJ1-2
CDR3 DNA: TGTGCCAGCAGTTACTCAAGACACAGTAACTATGGCTACACCTTC
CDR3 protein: CASSYSRHSNYGYTF

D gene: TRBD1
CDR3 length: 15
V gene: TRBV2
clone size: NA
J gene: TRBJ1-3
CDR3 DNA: TGTGCCAGCAACCCCGGGCAGGGGGTTGGAAACACCATATATTTT
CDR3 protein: CASNPGQGVGNTIYF

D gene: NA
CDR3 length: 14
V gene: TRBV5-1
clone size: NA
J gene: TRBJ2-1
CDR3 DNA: TGCGCCAGCAGCCCGGACAGCACCTACAATGAGCAGTTCTTC
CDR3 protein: CASSPDSTYNEQFF

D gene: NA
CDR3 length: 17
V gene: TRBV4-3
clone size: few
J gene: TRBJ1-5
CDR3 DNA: TGCGCCAGCAGCCAAGAAGTCTACAGCCATAGCAATCAGCCCCAGCATTTT
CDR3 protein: CASSQEVYSHSNQPQHF

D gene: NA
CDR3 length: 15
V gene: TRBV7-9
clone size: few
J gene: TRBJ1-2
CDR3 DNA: TGTGCCAGCAGCCGCCCGGGACAAAGGAACTATGGCTACACCTTC
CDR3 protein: CASSRPGQRNYGYTF

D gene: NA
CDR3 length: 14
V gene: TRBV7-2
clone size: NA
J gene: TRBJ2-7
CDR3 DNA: TGTGCCAGCAGCTTAGCGAAGGGGGACTACGAGCAGTACTTC
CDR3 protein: CASSLAKGDYEQYF

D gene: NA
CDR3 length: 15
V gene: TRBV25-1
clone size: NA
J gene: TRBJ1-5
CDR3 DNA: TGTGCCAGCAGTGAATTCAGCGGGGGTAATCAGCCCCAGCATTTT
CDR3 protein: CASSEFSGGNQPQHF

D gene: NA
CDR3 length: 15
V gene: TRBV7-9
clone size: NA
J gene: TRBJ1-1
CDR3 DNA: TGTGCCAGCAGCTTAGCGGGGGCAGCGAACACTGAAGCTTTCTTT
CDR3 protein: CASSLAGAANTEAFF

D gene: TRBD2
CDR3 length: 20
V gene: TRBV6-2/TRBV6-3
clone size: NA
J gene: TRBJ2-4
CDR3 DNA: TGTGCCAGCAGTTACCCCAGAAGGCTAGCGGGGGCACTAGCCAAAAACATTCAGTACTTC
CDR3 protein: CASSYPRRLAGALAKNIQYF

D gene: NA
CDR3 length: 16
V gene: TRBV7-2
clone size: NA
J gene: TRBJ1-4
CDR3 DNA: TGTGCCAGCAGCTTAACTCCAGGGGCAACTAATGAAAAACTGTTTTTT
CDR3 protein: CASSLTPGATNEKLFF

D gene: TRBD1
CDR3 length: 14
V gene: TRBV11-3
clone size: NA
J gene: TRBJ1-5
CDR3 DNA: TGTGCCAGCAGCTTTGACAGGGTGGGGCAGCCCCAGCATTTT
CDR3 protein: CASSFDRVGQPQHF

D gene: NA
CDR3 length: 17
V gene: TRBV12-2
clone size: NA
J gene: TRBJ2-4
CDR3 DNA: TGTGCAAGTCGCTCCCAAGAGGGGGAATTTACCAAAAACATTCAGTACTTC
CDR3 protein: CASRSQEGEFTKNIQYF

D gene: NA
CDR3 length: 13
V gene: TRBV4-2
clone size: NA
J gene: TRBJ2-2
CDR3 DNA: TGTGCCAGCAGCCCCGGGATCACCGGGGAGCTGTTTTTT
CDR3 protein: CASSPGITGELFF

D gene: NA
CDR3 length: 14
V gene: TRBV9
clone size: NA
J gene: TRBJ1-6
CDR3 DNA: TGTGCCAGCAGCGACGAGGGAAATAATTCACCCCTCCACTTT
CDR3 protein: CASSDEGNNSPLHF

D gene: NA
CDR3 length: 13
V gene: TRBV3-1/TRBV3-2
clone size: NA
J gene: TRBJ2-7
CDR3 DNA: TGTGCCAGCAGCCGGGCAGGGACCTACGAGCAGTACTTC
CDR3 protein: CASSRAGTYEQYF

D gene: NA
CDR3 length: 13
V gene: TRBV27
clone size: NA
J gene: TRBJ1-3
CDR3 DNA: TGTGCCAGCAGCCTGGCCTGGGGAAACACCATATATTTT
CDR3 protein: CASSLAWGNTIYF

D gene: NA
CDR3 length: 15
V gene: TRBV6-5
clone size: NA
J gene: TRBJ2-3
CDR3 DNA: TGTGCCAGCAGTCCCGCCCGCGGGATTACTGATACGCAGTATTTT
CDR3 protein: CASSPARGITDTQYF

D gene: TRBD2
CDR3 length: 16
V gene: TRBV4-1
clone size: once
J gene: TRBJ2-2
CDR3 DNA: TGCGCCAGCAGCCAACAGACTAGCGGGAGGGCCGGGGAGCTGTTTTTT
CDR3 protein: CASSQQTSGRAGELFF

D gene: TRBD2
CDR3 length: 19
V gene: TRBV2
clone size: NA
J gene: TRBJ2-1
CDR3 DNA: TGTGCCAGATATACTAAGGCCGGTCTAGCGGGGGGAACCTACAATGAGCAGTTCTTC
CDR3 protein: CARYTKAGLAGGTYNEQFF

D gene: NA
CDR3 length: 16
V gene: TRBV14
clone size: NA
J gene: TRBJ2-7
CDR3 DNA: TGTGCCAGCAGCCAATGGTTGCGGGGTGGTGGGAACGAGCAGTACTTC
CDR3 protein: CASSQWLRGGGNEQYF

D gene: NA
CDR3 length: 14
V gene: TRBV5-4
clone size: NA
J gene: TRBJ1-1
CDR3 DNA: TGTGCCAGCAGCGCCGAACAGGGATCGACTGAAGCTTTCTTT
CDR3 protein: CASSAEQGSTEAFF

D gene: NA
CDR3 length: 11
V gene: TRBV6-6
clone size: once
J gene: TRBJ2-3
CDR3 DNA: TGTGCCAGCAGTATAATAGATACGCAGTATTTT
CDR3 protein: CASSIIDTQYF